These 25 T cell receptor beta chains came from one sample sequenced in a study of OX40 agonist ivuxolimab in advanced cancers. The method was immunoSEQ multiplex PCR; TCRdb's version includes in-frame clones alone and lacks a portion of them. The table shows just under 75,000 clones, with about 93% occurring only once. This specimen was CD4+ or CD8+ T cells sorted from blood, taken in a trial of the OX40 agonist ivuxolimab. The receptor source for this set is an adult with an advanced solid tumor such as melanoma, head and neck, liver or kidney cancer.

The rearrangement uses TRBV19 and TRBJ1-2; no definite D call. Germline loops: CDR1 LNHDA, CDR2 SQIVND (reference sequence). Trimming took 9 bases from V and 7 from J, leaving 18 bases between them. The CDR3 covers 13 residues. CDR3: CASKPDTSPGYTF. The DNA of the CDR3 is TGTGCCAGCAAACCCGACACAAGTCCTGGCTACACCTTC.

This chain connects TRBV13 to TRBJ2-1, with 12 bases fitting TRBD1. The CDR3 extends over 21 amino acids. From germline, CDR1 is PRHDT and CDR2 FYEKMQ (reference sequence). V lost 3 bases, J lost 1 base, and 16 bases stayed unmatched. The CDR3, as DNA: TGTGCCAGCAGCTTCCTACCGGGACAGGGGGCAATTTTGGGGTCCTACAATGAGCAGTTCTTC. Its translation: CASSFLPGQGAILGSYNEQFF.

V usage is TRBV11-3 and J usage is TRBJ2-1, with a possible D match to TRBD2 (5 bases). The germline V gene has CDR1 SGHNT and CDR2 YENEEA. The CDR3 extends over 15 amino acids. The germline V and J ends were trimmed by 5 bases and 5 bases, with 16 bases remaining between them. The CDR3 sequence: CASSRAGHIDNEQFF. CDR3 nucleotides: TGTGCCAGCAGCCGCGCGGGCCACATAGACAATGAGCAGTTCTTC.

J is TRBJ2-3 and V is TRBV7-3; TRBD2 aligns across 8 bases. The CDR3 runs 14 residues. Germline lookup yields CDR1 SGHTA and CDR2 FQGTGA. Germline trimming cut 5 bases from V and 5 bases from J; bases unmatched to any gene: 6. The CDR3 sequence: CASSPGLGGDTQYF. DNA for the CDR3: TGTGCCAGCAGCCCGGGACTAGGGGGAGATACGCAGTATTTT.

This clone was seen a single time. The gene calls are TRBV2 and TRBJ2-1; D gene ambiguous. Per germline, CDR1 SNHLY and CDR2 FYNNEI. The V and J ends lost 2 bases and 7 bases respectively, with 15 bases between them. The CDR3 consists of 15 residues. Here the CDR3 DNA reads TGTGCCAGCAGTGAAAGGGCAGGTAGGTATAATGAGCAGTTCTTC. Residues: CASSERAGRYNEQFF. Full variable domain (outside the CDR3, taken from reference TRBV2 and TRBJ2-1): EPEVTQTPSHQVTQMGQEVILRCVPISNHLYFYWYRQILGQKVEFLVSFYNNEISEKSEIFDDQFSVERPDGSNFTLKIRSTKLEDSAMYFCASSERAGRYNEQFFGPGTRLTVL.

The J gene is TRBJ2-2, the V gene TRBV19; possibly TRBD2 for D (6 bases). This CDR3 region has 16 residues. From germline, CDR1 is LNHDA and CDR2 SQIVND (reference sequence). V was cut by 3 bases and J by 5 bases, with 16 bases left in between. CDR3 in DNA: TGTGCCAGTAGTATCACAGGAGGGAGAGGGACCGGGGAGCTGTTTTTT. As protein: CASSITGGRGTGELFF.

V is TRBV7-6 and J is TRBJ2-7, with D hard to call. This CDR3 region has 14 residues. Trimming cost V 5 bases and J 6 bases, with 17 bases left between them. The germline gives CDR1 SGHVS, CDR2 FNYEAQ. In DNA, the CDR3 is TGTGCCAGCAGCGATAGACGAAGGGATCCCGAGCAGTACTTC. It is translated as CASSDRRRDPEQYF.

CDR3 protein: CASSPQAALGEQYF. CDR3 coding DNA: TGCGCCAGCAGCCCCCAGGCGGCCCTGGGCGAGCAGTACTTC. J is TRBJ2-7 and V is TRBV5-1; unclear D gene. V was cut by 4 bases and J by 6 bases, with 17 bases left in between. The CDR3 runs 14 residues. Per the germline V gene, CDR1 is SGHRS and CDR2 is YFSETQ.

The chain combines TRBV7-6 with TRBJ2-1; 10 bases are shared with TRBD2. From germline, CDR1 is SGHVS and CDR2 FNYEAQ. V lost 2 bases to trimming and J lost 7 bases; unmatched junction nucleotides: 17. The CDR3 spans 19 residues. The chain's CDR3 is CASSLYPRASGSLGNEQFF. The CDR3 coding sequence is TGTGCCAGCAGCTTATACCCTCGGGCTAGCGGGAGTTTGGGTAATGAGCAGTTCTTC.

This sequence joins TRBV27 and TRBJ1-5; no firm D call. The CDR3 extends over 17 amino acids. Trimming cost V 0 bases and J 0 bases, with 12 bases left between them. Germline V lookup: CDR1 MNHEY, CDR2 SMNVEV (reference sequence). The DNA for the CDR3 is TGTGCCAGCAGTTTATCTGCCAGGCCTTATAGCAATCAGCCCCAGCATTTT. Translating it yields CASSLSARPYSNQPQHF.

This clone was counted a few times. The chain uses TRBV28 and TRBJ2-5, with 12 bases lining up with TRBD2. CDR1 and CDR2 (germline): MDHEN, SYDVKM. Germline trimming cut 5 bases from V and 5 bases from J; bases unmatched to any gene: 9. The CDR3 covers 16 residues. DNA of the CDR3: TGTGCCAGCAGTACGGCCCAGACTAGCGGGAGCGAGACCCAGTACTTC. Translating gives CASSTAQTSGSETQYF.

This sequence joins TRBV7-2 and TRBJ2-1, with D perhaps matching TRBD1 (6 bases). This CDR3 comprises 14 residues. CDR1 is SGHTA and CDR2 is FQGNSA in the germline V gene. The CDR3 DNA is TGTGCACTTGAGCGAGGGACAACGGACAATGAGCAGTTCTTC. This encodes CALERGTTDNEQFF.

This clone came up once. V gene TRBV7-2 combines with J gene TRBJ2-1; TRBD1 is a possible D gene (5 bases). Deletions cut 6 bases from V and 8 bases from J, with 8 bases between. Germline V lookup: CDR1 SGHTA, CDR2 FQGNSA. The CDR3 length is 11 residues. The CDR3 DNA sequence: TGTGCCAGCAGTACAGGCGATGAGCAGTTCTTC. This translates into CASSTGDEQFF.

This chain links TRBV19 with TRBJ2-4; D is possibly TRBD1 or TRBD2 (6 bases each). The CDR3 is 13 residues long. V was clipped by 3 bases and J by 6 bases, with 9 bases between them. CDR1 LNHDA and CDR2 SQIVND come from the germline V gene (reference sequence). The DNA for the CDR3 is TGTGCCAGTAGTATTGGAGGGGGAAACATTCAGTACTTC. It codes for CASSIGGGNIQYF.

This clone was recorded only once. This chain connects TRBV19 to TRBJ1-1; D is undetermined. The CDR3 spans 13 residues. V lost 1 base and J 4 bases, leaving 7 bases between the germline ends. Per the germline V gene, CDR1 is LNHDA and CDR2 is SQIVND (reference sequence). The CDR3 coding sequence is TGTGCCAGTAGTATAGCAACGGGCACTGAAGCTTTCTTT. This translates into CASSIATGTEAFF.

The V call is TRBV6-6, the J call TRBJ2-2; D is ambiguous. Germline assignment: CDR1 MNHNY and CDR2 SVGAGI (reference sequence). Trimming removed 3 bases from V and 3 bases from J, with 8 bases in between. This CDR3 has 14 amino acids. The CDR3 protein is CASSYASDTGELFF. CDR3 nucleotide sequence: TGTGCCAGCAGTTATGCTAGTGACACCGGGGAGCTGTTTTTT.

Here the CDR3 reads CSVEGGSAGTDTQYF. CDR3 DNA: TGCAGCGTTGAAGGCGGGAGCGCCGGCACAGATACGCAGTATTTT. The chain carries TRBV29-1 and TRBJ2-3; TRBD2 matches 7 bases. The J segment lost 1 base and the V segment lost 1 base, leaving 5 bases of the junction unmatched. Germline CDR1 reads SQVTM; CDR2 reads ANQGSEA. The CDR3 covers 15 residues.

The J gene is TRBJ2-5, the V gene TRBV18; D is perhaps TRBD2 (6 bases). V dropped 0 bases and J dropped 0 bases, with 11 bases sitting between them. Germline V gene lookup returns CDR1 KGHSH and CDR2 LQKENI. The CDR3 is made up of 16 amino acids. As DNA, the CDR3 is TGTGCCAGCTCACCACCATCGGGAGACCACCAAGAGACCCAGTACTTC. Translation gives CASSPPSGDHQETQYF. The complete variable domain, with remaining parts taken from reference TRBV18 and TRBJ2-5, reads NAGVMQNPRHLVRRRGQEARLRCSPMKGHSHVYWYRQLPEEGLKFMVYLQKENIIDESGMPKERFSAEFPKEGPSILRIQQVVRGDSAAYFCASSPPSGDHQETQYFGPGTRLLVL.

The chain joins TRBV7-9 to TRBJ2-7; tentatively, D is TRBD1 (6 bases). V dropped 8 bases and J dropped 2 bases, with 10 bases sitting between them. The CDR3 has 12 amino acids. Germline CDR1 is SEHNR and CDR2 is FQNEAQ (reference sequence). CDR3 sequence: CASGRGTYEQYF. In nucleotides, the CDR3 is TGTGCCAGCGGCAGGGGCACCTACGAGCAGTACTTC.

The J gene is TRBJ2-7, the V gene TRBV30; 13 bases match TRBD2. From germline, CDR1 is GTSNPN and CDR2 SVGIG (reference sequence). The V segment lost 2 bases and the J segment 4 bases; nucleotides outside the gene matches: 8. The CDR3 length is 16 residues. CDR3 coding DNA: TGTGCCTGGAGTTATCGGGGGACTAGCGGGAATTACGAGCAGTACTTC. Protein: CAWSYRGTSGNYEQYF.

This chain uses TRBV6-1 with TRBJ1-5; no clear D gene. Per the germline V gene, CDR1 is MNHNS and CDR2 is SASEGT. V gave up 7 bases and J gave up 3 bases, with 4 bases separating them. The CDR3 extends over 11 amino acids. The CDR3 loop reads CASKTNQPQHF. CDR3 DNA sequence: TGTGCCAGCAAGACCAATCAGCCCCAGCATTTT.

This clone showed up just once. This chain connects TRBV9 to TRBJ2-6; TRBD1 is a possible D gene (6 bases). Germline V lookup: CDR1 SGDLS, CDR2 YYNGEE. Trimming took 4 bases from V and 3 from J, leaving 8 bases between them. This CDR3 contains 14 residues. The CDR3 DNA reads TGTGCCAGCAGCTCAGGGGTTGGGGCCAACGTCCTGACTTTC. This sequence encodes CASSSGVGANVLTF.

CDR3 nucleotide sequence: TGTGCCAGCAGCCAAGATTTCGGTGGCAGGGGGCTTTACAATGAGCAGTTCTTC. It is translated as CASSQDFGGRGLYNEQFF. J is TRBJ2-1 and V is TRBV4-2, with TRBD1 matching over 8 bases. With V trimmed by 0 bases and J by 4 bases, 11 bases remained unmatched. Germline loops: CDR1 LGHNA, CDR2 YNFKEQ. This CDR3 has 18 residues.

This chain connects TRBV29-1 to TRBJ1-1; no clear D gene. The CDR3 covers 11 residues. CDR1 and CDR2 from the germline V gene are SQVTM and ANQGSEA. V lost 7 bases to trimming and J lost 3 bases, with 9 bases between them. CDR3 sequence reads: CSGGAYTEAFF. As DNA, the CDR3 is TGCAGCGGGGGAGCCTACACTGAAGCTTTCTTT.

This chain links TRBV27 with TRBJ1-4; no reliable D call. The CDR3 covers 13 residues. The germline gives CDR1 MNHEY, CDR2 SMNVEV (reference sequence). The V and J ends lost 3 bases and 5 bases respectively, with 7 bases between them. CDR3: CASSLHRNEKLFF. CDR3 nucleotide sequence: TGTGCCAGCAGTTTGCATAGGAATGAAAAACTGTTTTTT.